A selection of T cell receptor beta chains follows, all from one sample in a study of response to subunit inactivated influenza vaccine. In TCRdb, the RT-PCR reads were re-called with MiXCR into one record per CDR3 protein. This table has hundreds of thousands of distinct CDR3 sequences, approximately 14% appearing once. The specimen was PBMCs from blood, collected 11 to 12 days after vaccination. The receptor source for this set is a man aged 45-65 years who received an inactivated influenza vaccine. The CDR3 runs from the conserved cysteine through the conserved F or W. A D gene is named only where the DNA matches it firmly. For some rows the clone size is stated as once, few or many, or as a class when expanded; others skip it.

d_call	v_call	j_call	clone_size	cdr3_aa	cdr3_nt
TRBD1	TRBV10-1	TRBJ2-1	NA	CASKPGQDDNEQFF	TGCGCCAGCAAGCCGGGACAGGACGACAATGAGCAGTTCTTC
NA	TRBV12-3/TRBV12-4	TRBJ1-2	few	CASSPGTVSSPHGYTF	TGTGCCAGCAGTCCAGGGACGGTCTCGTCTCCTCATGGCTACACCTTC
NA	TRBV7-2	TRBJ1-3	NA	CASSLILDTIYF	TGTGCCAGCAGTTTAATCCTTGACACCATATATTTT
NA	TRBV7-2	TRBJ2-3	many	CASSFNGLWKDTQYF	TGTGCCAGCAGCTTTAATGGCCTGTGGAAAGATACGCAGTATTTT
NA	TRBV4-3	TRBJ1-5	NA	CASSQEQGQPQHF	TGCGCCAGCAGCCAAGAACAGGGACAGCCCCAGCATTTT
NA	TRBV27	TRBJ2-6	few	CASRRTRGVAGANVLTF	TGTGCCAGCCGCCGTACGAGGGGAGTGGCTGGGGCCAACGTCCTGACTTTC
NA	TRBV12-3/TRBV12-4	TRBJ2-7	few	CASRGRDKPDGEQYF	TGTGCCAGCAGAGGCCGGGACAAGCCAGACGGCGAGCAGTACTTC
TRBD2	TRBV20-1	TRBJ2-2	NA	CSASWLAGTNTGELFF	TGCAGTGCTAGCTGGCTAGCGGGCACGAACACCGGGGAGCTGTTTTTT
TRBD1	TRBV5-1	TRBJ1-6	NA	CASSSTGTGDSPLHF	TGCGCCAGCAGCTCGACCGGGACAGGGGATTCACCCCTCCACTTT
NA	TRBV20-1	TRBJ2-3	NA	CSARGSTDTQYF	TGCAGTGCCCGAGGGAGTACAGATACGCAGTATTTT
NA	TRBV6-4	TRBJ1-6	few	CASSRVRYNSPLHF	TGTGCCAGCAGTCGGGTCCGCTATAATTCACCCCTCCACTTT
TRBD2	TRBV20-1	TRBJ2-7	NA	CSARDPRTGGGEQYF	TGCAGTGCTAGAGACCCAAGGACCGGCGGGGGCGAGCAGTACTTC
NA	TRBV4-2	TRBJ2-7	few	CASSQDEGTGSYEQYF	TGTGCCAGCAGCCAAGATGAGGGGACGGGATCCTACGAGCAGTACTTC
TRBD2	TRBV7-2	TRBJ2-1	few	CASSSGLAVHYNEQFF	TGTGCCAGCAGCTCGGGACTAGCGGTCCACTACAATGAGCAGTTCTTC
NA	TRBV5-1	TRBJ1-2	few	CASSLAGRGGYTF	TGCGCCAGCAGCTTGGCCGGTCGGGGTGGCTACACCTTC
NA	TRBV4-3	TRBJ2-5	NA	CASSQEEDRGETQYF	TGCGCCAGCAGCCAAGAGGAAGACAGAGGAGAGACCCAGTACTTC
NA	TRBV27	TRBJ2-2	NA	CASSSLANTGELFF	TGTGCCAGCAGTTCCCTCGCGAACACCGGGGAGCTGTTTTTT
TRBD2	TRBV11-2	TRBJ2-1	few	CASSLDHLAGVKQFF	TGTGCCAGCAGCTTAGATCACCTAGCGGGGGTTAAGCAGTTCTTC
NA	TRBV5-1	TRBJ1-1	many	CASSLGAGESFF	TGCGCCAGCAGCTTGGGGGCAGGTGAATCTTTCTTT
NA	TRBV24-1	TRBJ2-5	few	CATSDPGRDQETQYF	TGTGCCACCAGTGATCCTGGGCGGGACCAAGAGACCCAGTACTTC
TRBD2	TRBV12-3/TRBV12-4	TRBJ2-7	few	CASSLGLAGENEQYF	TGTGCCAGCAGTTTAGGACTAGCGGGAGAGAACGAGCAGTACTTC
TRBD2	TRBV20-1	TRBJ2-1	NA	CSARDTAAGGYNEQFF	TGCAGTGCTAGAGATACGGCAGCGGGGGGATACAATGAGCAGTTCTTC
NA	TRBV20-1	TRBJ2-2	NA	CSARAGTFGELFF	TGCAGTGCTAGAGCGGGCACGTTCGGGGAGCTGTTTTTT
TRBD1	TRBV12-3/TRBV12-4	TRBJ2-7	NA	CASSSLTGTGYEQYF	TGTGCCAGCAGTTCCCTGACAGGGACGGGTTACGAGCAGTACTTC
NA	TRBV7-9	TRBJ2-5	NA	CASSLGRSNQYF	TGTGCCAGCAGCTTAGGCAGATCCAACCAGTACTTC
NA	TRBV27	TRBJ2-3	few	CASSLWWESTDTQYF	TGTGCCAGCAGTTTATGGTGGGAGAGCACAGATACGCAGTATTTT
TRBD1	TRBV10-3	TRBJ2-1	many	CAISGWGQGRGYNEQFF	TGTGCCATCAGTGGGTGGGGACAGGGCCGAGGTTACAATGAGCAGTTCTTC
TRBD1	TRBV3-1	TRBJ2-7	NA	CATGQGYEQYF	TGTGCCACCGGACAGGGTTACGAGCAGTACTTC
NA	TRBV14	TRBJ2-7	few	CASSQFIGYEQYF	TGTGCCAGCAGCCAATTTATTGGCTACGAGCAGTACTTC
TRBD2	TRBV12-3/TRBV12-4	TRBJ2-7	NA	CASSRYLAGVGYEQYF	TGTGCCAGCAGTCGATATCTAGCGGGAGTTGGTTACGAGCAGTACTTC
TRBD1	TRBV12-3/TRBV12-4	TRBJ2-4	few	CASSLDRVGNIQYF	TGTGCCAGCAGCCTGGACAGGGTTGGGAACATTCAGTACTTC
NA	TRBV7-2	TRBJ2-5	few	CASSLTDKETQYF	TGTGCCAGCAGCTTGACAGACAAAGAGACCCAGTACTTC
NA	TRBV20-1	TRBJ2-7	NA	CSARTPLGISYEQYF	TGCAGTGCTAGGACACCCCTGGGGATCTCCTACGAGCAGTACTTC
NA	TRBV28	TRBJ2-5	NA	CASSWYSGAQETQYF	TGTGCCAGCAGTTGGTACTCGGGGGCCCAAGAGACCCAGTACTTC
TRBD1	TRBV30	TRBJ2-7	few	CAWSVGTASYEQYF	TGTGCCTGGAGTGTAGGGACAGCCTCCTACGAGCAGTACTTC
TRBD1	TRBV7-8	TRBJ1-6	few	CASSLEPWTGGYSPLHF	TGTGCCAGCAGCTTAGAACCCTGGACAGGGGGCTATTCACCCCTCCACTTT
NA	TRBV6-1	TRBJ2-3	NA	CASSVRRQTISTDTQYF	TGTGCCAGCAGCGTACGCAGACAGACTATTAGCACAGATACGCAGTATTTT
NA	TRBV7-2	TRBJ2-7	few	CASSSSTGAGIIGEQYF	TGTGCCAGCAGCTCATCGACCGGGGCCGGCATAATTGGCGAGCAGTACTTC
TRBD1	TRBV18	TRBJ2-1	NA	CASSATTGGEQFF	TGTGCCAGCTCAGCGACGACAGGGGGTGAGCAGTTCTTC
NA	TRBV5-1	TRBJ2-5	NA	CASSLSGAHQETQYF	TGCGCCAGCAGCCTATCGGGAGCGCATCAAGAGACCCAGTACTTC
TRBD2	TRBV6-2/TRBV6-3	TRBJ2-1	few	CASGPSGGYYNEQFF	TGTGCCAGCGGGCCTAGCGGGGGATATTACAATGAGCAGTTCTTC
NA	TRBV29-1	TRBJ2-2	many	CSVEVGRGVGELFF	TGCAGCGTTGAAGTTGGCAGGGGAGTCGGGGAGCTGTTTTTT
TRBD2	TRBV6-5	TRBJ2-3	NA	CASSYSASGRTDTQYF	TGTGCCAGCAGTTACTCGGCTAGCGGGAGGACAGATACGCAGTATTTT
TRBD1	TRBV29-1	TRBJ1-1	NA	CSVENRGNTEAFF	TGCAGCGTTGAAAACAGGGGTAACACTGAAGCTTTCTTT
NA	TRBV20-1	TRBJ2-7	few	CSASSGLTTGGIEQYF	TGCAGTGCTAGTAGCGGCCTGACCACCGGGGGAATCGAGCAGTACTTC
NA	TRBV5-6	TRBJ1-1	NA	CASSLQGEAFF	TGTGCCAGCAGCCTCCAGGGGGAAGCTTTCTTT
NA	TRBV6-5	TRBJ2-7	NA	CASSHLDVGVMDYEQYF	TGTGCCAGCAGTCACCTCGACGTTGGTGTTATGGACTACGAGCAGTACTTC
TRBD2	TRBV20-1	TRBJ2-1	few	CSATNLLAGGPPNEQFF	TGCAGTGCTACCAACCTCCTAGCGGGAGGGCCGCCCAATGAGCAGTTCTTC
NA	TRBV6-1	TRBJ1-1	NA	CASTSHGGANPEAFF	TGTGCCAGCACGTCCCACGGGGGCGCAAATCCTGAAGCTTTCTTT
NA	TRBV6-1	TRBJ1-1	few	CASRDTMNTEAFF	TGTGCCAGCAGGGACACCATGAACACTGAAGCTTTCTTT
TRBD1	TRBV5-6	TRBJ1-5	NA	CASSYNAGGQPQHF	TGTGCCAGCAGCTACAATGCAGGGGGGCAGCCCCAGCATTTT
TRBD2	TRBV5-1	TRBJ2-1	few	CASTWTSGGANEQFF	TGCGCCAGCACTTGGACTAGCGGGGGGGCTAATGAGCAGTTCTTC